Presented here are 4 T cell receptor beta chains from one specimen sequenced in a study of shared clonotypes between healthy human individuals. Sequenced by immunoSEQ multiplex PCR; TCRdb stores in-frame clones only, minus some. Here the sample spans 150,000 to 200,000 clones, approximately 61% being singletons. The specimen was memory CD4+ T cells sorted from blood. The subset is: CD45RA-negative fraction. These receptors were collected from a man younger than 40 in good health.

This clone appeared once. This sample includes further DNA sequences coding for the same CDR3. The rearrangement links TRBV5-4 to TRBJ2-5; TRBD2 matches at 8 bases. The ends lost 2 bases at V and 5 bases at J; junction bases unmatched: 8. There are 15 residues in the CDR3. Germline lookup yields CDR1 SGHNT and CDR2 YYREEE (reference sequence). The CDR3 spells CASSFAGGSGETQYF. The CDR3 DNA follows: TGTGCCAGCAGCTTTGCGGGGGGCAGTGGGGAGACCCAGTACTTC.

The chain employs TRBV5-5 and TRBJ2-1, with TRBD2 matching 9 bases. There are 15 residues in the CDR3. The V and J ends lost 0 bases and 7 bases, in that order; junction bases with no gene match: 5. Germline V lookup: CDR1 SGHKS, CDR2 YYEKEE (reference sequence). CDR3 in DNA: TGTGCCAGCAGCTTGGTCCCTAGCGGGAATAATGAGCAGTTCTTC. This sequence encodes CASSLVPSGNNEQFF.

This sequence joins TRBV6-6 and TRBJ2-7; D ambiguous. This CDR3 contains 12 residues. The germline gives CDR1 MNHNY, CDR2 SVGAGI (reference sequence). Trimming removed 8 bases at V and 5 bases at J, with 13 bases between. CDR3 residues: CASSNNFNEQYF. The CDR3 bases are TGTGCCAGCTCTAACAACTTCAACGAGCAGTACTTC.

The CDR3 DNA reads TGTGCCAGCGACGGACCCGGGGGGAAGACCCAGTACTTC. The encoded protein is CASDGPGGKTQYF. The chain links TRBV28 to TRBJ2-5, with 7 bases lining up with TRBD2. The germline CDR1 and CDR2 sequences are MDHEN and SYDVKM. Unmatched junction bases numbered 9, after V lost 8 bases and J lost 6 bases. This CDR3 contains 13 residues. Full variable domain (remainder filled in from reference TRBV28 and TRBJ2-5): DVKVTQSSRYLVKRTGEKVFLECVQDMDHENMFWYRQDPGLGLRLIYFSYDVKMKEKGDIPEGYSVSREKKERFSLILESASTNQTSMYLCASDGPGGKTQYFGPGTRLLVL.